Listed below are T cell receptor beta chains from one sample, sequenced in a study of T cell repertoires in cytomegalovirus infection. The antigens these receptors bind are not known. TCRdb re-called the reads with MiXCR, one entry per CDR3 protein. This sample has under 40,000 distinct CDR3 sequences, with less than 60% found just once. Here the sequenced sample was CD8+ T cells from cultured PBMCs, taken from culture after CMV antigen stimulation. Receptors were obtained from a human donor in good health (CMV status not recorded). Some clones in this sample may be carry-over from other donors' samples. Each CDR3 is given with its conserved first and last residue. The order of the fields is CDR3 protein, CDR3 DNA, V gene, D gene, J gene, clone size. A D gene is named only where the DNA matches it firmly. Clone sizes are given selectively: once, few, many, or a class where the clone is expanded.

CASSSRSKGSGANVLTF TGTGCCAGCAGCTCCCGATCCAAAGGCTCTGGGGCCAACGTCCTGACTTTC TRBV7-8 - TRBJ2-6 few
CASSLRSNTEAFF TGTGCCAGCAGCTTACGATCCAACACTGAAGCTTTCTTT TRBV7-3 - TRBJ1-1 few
CASSWDREWSGELFF TGTGCCAGCAGCTGGGACAGGGAGTGGTCCGGGGAGCTGTTTTTT TRBV7-6 TRBD1 TRBJ2-2 -
CASSRQGSSSTEAFF TGCGCCAGCAGCAGACAGGGGTCAAGTTCTACTGAAGCTTTCTTT TRBV4-1 TRBD1 TRBJ1-1 -
CASSLGASPQETQYF TGTGCCAGCAGCTTAGGAGCTAGTCCCCAAGAGACCCAGTACTTC TRBV7-6 - TRBJ2-5 -
CASSLARGSNTEAFF TGTGCCAGCAGCTTAGCTAGGGGCTCGAACACTGAAGCTTTCTTT TRBV7-2 - TRBJ1-1 few
CASSSRTSGLTDTQYF TGTGCCAGCAGTTCCCGGACTAGCGGGCTCACAGATACGCAGTATTTT TRBV6-5 TRBD2 TRBJ2-3 -
CASSTPSSSYEQYF TGTGCCAGCAGCACCCCCAGTAGCTCCTACGAGCAGTACTTC TRBV7-2 - TRBJ2-7 few
CASSQEPGSMDEQFF TGTGCCAGCAGCCAAGAGCCGGGCAGTATGGATGAGCAGTTCTTC TRBV4-2 - TRBJ2-1 -
CASSPRLSGANVLTF TGTGCCAGCAGTCCCCGATTGTCTGGGGCCAACGTCCTGACTTTC TRBV28 - TRBJ2-6 few
CASSHRDSNQPQHF TGTGCCAGCAGTCACAGGGACAGCAATCAGCCCCAGCATTTT TRBV27 - TRBJ1-5 -
CASSFRRTQDNEQFF TGTGCCAGCAGCTTTCGGAGAACCCAGGACAATGAGCAGTTCTTC TRBV5-4 - TRBJ2-1 -
CASSPPLGTTEAFF TGTGCCAGCAGTCCTCCTTTAGGGACCACTGAAGCTTTCTTT TRBV27 - TRBJ1-1 -
CASSSGQGHNEQFF TGTGCCAGCAGCTCGGGACAGGGACACAATGAGCAGTTCTTC TRBV7-6 TRBD1 TRBJ2-1 -
CASSAGTAGADTQYF TGTGCCAGCAGCGCCGGGACTGCGGGAGCGGATACGCAGTATTTT TRBV5-6 TRBD2 TRBJ2-3 -
CASSLTSGISYNEQFF TGTGCCAGCAGCTTAACTAGCGGGATCTCCTACAATGAGCAGTTCTTC TRBV7-6 TRBD2 TRBJ2-1 -
CAISLPDRVHEQYF TGTGCCATCAGCTTGCCGGACAGGGTTCACGAGCAGTACTTC TRBV10-3 TRBD1 TRBJ2-7 few
CASKGTDYTGELFF TGTGCCAGCAAAGGGACCGACTACACCGGGGAGCTGTTTTTT TRBV6-8 - TRBJ2-2 -
CASSFSTERPSYEQYF TGTGCCAGCAGTTTTTCGACAGAGAGACCCTCCTACGAGCAGTACTTC TRBV28 - TRBJ2-7 -
CASNRDRAYETQYF TGTGCCAGCAATAGGGACAGGGCGTATGAGACCCAGTACTTC TRBV6-6 TRBD1 TRBJ2-5 -
CASSLSGWRLNQPQHF TGTGCCAGCAGTTTAAGCGGGTGGCGCCTCAATCAGCCCCAGCATTTT TRBV27 - TRBJ1-5 -
CASSLAAGGNEQFF TGTGCCAGCAGTTTAGCGGCGGGAGGGAATGAGCAGTTCTTC TRBV27 TRBD2 TRBJ2-1 few
CASSSTGAETQYF TGTGCCAGCAGCTCGACAGGGGCAGAGACCCAGTACTTC TRBV7-3 TRBD1 TRBJ2-5 -
CASHPGGSPRGYGYTF TGTGCCAGCCACCCCGGGGGCAGCCCAAGGGGCTATGGCTACACCTTC TRBV12-3/TRBV12-4 - TRBJ1-2 -
CASTPFREYTEAFF TGTGCCAGCACCCCCTTTCGGGAATACACTGAAGCTTTCTTT TRBV6-2/TRBV6-3 - TRBJ1-1 few
CASKRLPGGHDQPQHF TGTGCCAGCAAAAGGCTCCCAGGGGGCCACGATCAGCCCCAGCATTTT TRBV2 TRBD1 TRBJ1-5 few
CASSLAGGLREQFF TGTGCCAGCAGCTTAGCGGGGGGGCTAAGGGAGCAGTTCTTC TRBV7-6 - TRBJ2-1 once
CATSRPGTAVYEQYF TGTGCCACCAGCCGCCCGGGGACCGCGGTCTACGAGCAGTACTTC TRBV7-9 - TRBJ2-7 -
CATSDPLENEQYF TGTGCCACCAGTGATCCCCTGGAGAACGAGCAGTACTTC TRBV24-1 - TRBJ2-7 -
CASSRGALSYNEQFF TGTGCCAGCAGCCGGGGCGCCCTCTCCTACAATGAGCAGTTCTTC TRBV7-8 - TRBJ2-1 many
CASSLSRTGGETQYF TGTGCCAGCAGCTTAAGTCGGACAGGGGGTGAGACCCAGTACTTC TRBV7-4 TRBD1 TRBJ2-5 -
CASSIPGTGVQPQHF TGTGCCAGCAGTATCCCCGGGACAGGGGTTCAGCCCCAGCATTTT TRBV11-2 TRBD1 TRBJ1-5 -
CASSEPTGLYSYEQYF TGTGCCAGCAGCGAGCCCACGGGACTGTACTCCTACGAGCAGTACTTC TRBV4-2 - TRBJ2-7 -
CASSLLAGGTDTQYF TGTGCCAGCAGTTTACTAGCGGGAGGCACAGATACGCAGTATTTT TRBV7-9 TRBD2 TRBJ2-3 few
CASSLGQGQFNEQFF TGTGCCAGCAGCTTAGGGCAGGGTCAGTTCAATGAGCAGTTCTTC TRBV7-6 - TRBJ2-1 -
CATSAGNTEAFF TGTGCCACCAGTGCGGGTAACACTGAAGCTTTCTTT TRBV24-1 - TRBJ1-1 -
CASSPDRAYEQYF TGTGCCAGCAGCCCAGACAGAGCCTACGAGCAGTACTTC TRBV7-8 - TRBJ2-7 few
CASSLVYGYRYRVGYTF TGTGCCAGCAGCTTAGTGTACGGGTACCGCTATCGTGTTGGCTACACCTTC TRBV7-9 - TRBJ1-2 -
CASRTTGGSYGYTF TGTGCCAGCAGGACGACAGGGGGATCCTATGGCTACACCTTC TRBV6-1 TRBD1 TRBJ1-2 -
CASSSDRHYEQYF TGTGCCAGCAGCTCCGACAGGCACTACGAGCAGTACTTC TRBV6-6 - TRBJ2-7 -
CASSPIGGRAYNEQFF TGTGCCAGCAGCCCCATTGGCGGGAGGGCGTACAATGAGCAGTTCTTC TRBV11-2 TRBD2 TRBJ2-1 -
CASSEGTVLLNYGYTF TGTGCCAGCAGTGAGGGGACAGTTCTTCTTAACTATGGCTACACCTTC TRBV6-1 TRBD1 TRBJ1-2 -
CAWSVRMGDPLLNEQFF TGTGCCTGGAGTGTAAGGATGGGGGATCCCCTTTTGAATGAGCAGTTCTTC TRBV30 - TRBJ2-1 -
CASSPRGRPDYEQYF TGTGCCAGCAGCCCCCGAGGCAGGCCAGACTACGAGCAGTACTTC TRBV7-4 - TRBJ2-7 -
CASSSQRGQNTGELFF TGTGCCAGCAGCTCACAAAGGGGGCAAAACACCGGGGAGCTGTTTTTT TRBV7-8 TRBD1 TRBJ2-2 -
CASSPRREGPGEQYF TGTGCCAGTAGTCCGCGGCGGGAGGGCCCAGGAGAGCAGTACTTC TRBV19 TRBD2 TRBJ2-7 -
CASSRGDTEAFF TGTGCCAGCAGTCGGGGGGACACTGAAGCTTTCTTT TRBV6-6 - TRBJ1-1 -
CASSLGWQRGETQYF TGTGCCAGCAGCTTAGGGTGGCAGCGGGGTGAGACCCAGTACTTC TRBV11-2 TRBD2 TRBJ2-5 -
CASSPWTGPNTDTQYF TGTGCCAGCAGTCCGTGGACAGGGCCCAACACAGATACGCAGTATTTT TRBV6-6 TRBD1 TRBJ2-3 -
CASSLPKDNTGELFF TGTGCCAGCAGCTTGCCGAAGGATAACACCGGGGAGCTGTTTTTT TRBV7-9 - TRBJ2-2 few
CASSSTALGDGSSYEQYF TGTGCCAGCAGCTCTACAGCCCTTGGGGACGGGAGCTCCTACGAGCAGTACTTC TRBV7-6 - TRBJ2-7 few
CASSESGAGYSPLHF TGCGCCAGCAGTGAGTCGGGCGCTGGGTATTCACCCCTCCACTTT TRBV10-2 - TRBJ1-6 -
CATSSSGTVTGELFF TGTGCCACCAGCAGTTCCGGGACAGTGACCGGGGAGCTGTTTTTT TRBV15 TRBD1 TRBJ2-2 -